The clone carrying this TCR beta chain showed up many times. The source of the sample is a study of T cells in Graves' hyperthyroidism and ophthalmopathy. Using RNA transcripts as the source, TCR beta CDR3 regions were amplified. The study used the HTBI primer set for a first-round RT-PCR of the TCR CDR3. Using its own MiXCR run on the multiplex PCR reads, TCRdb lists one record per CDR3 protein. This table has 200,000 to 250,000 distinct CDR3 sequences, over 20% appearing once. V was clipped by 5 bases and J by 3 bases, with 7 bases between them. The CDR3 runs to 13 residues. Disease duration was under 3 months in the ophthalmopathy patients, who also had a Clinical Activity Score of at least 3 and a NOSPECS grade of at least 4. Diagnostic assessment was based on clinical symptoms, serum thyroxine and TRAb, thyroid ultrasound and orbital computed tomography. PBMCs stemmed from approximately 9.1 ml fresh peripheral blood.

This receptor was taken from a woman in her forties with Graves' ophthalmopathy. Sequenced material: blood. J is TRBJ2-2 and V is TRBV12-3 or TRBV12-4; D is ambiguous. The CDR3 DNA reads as TGTGCCAGCAGTCAAGGGTACACCGGGGAGCTGTTTTTT. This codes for CASSQGYTGELFF.